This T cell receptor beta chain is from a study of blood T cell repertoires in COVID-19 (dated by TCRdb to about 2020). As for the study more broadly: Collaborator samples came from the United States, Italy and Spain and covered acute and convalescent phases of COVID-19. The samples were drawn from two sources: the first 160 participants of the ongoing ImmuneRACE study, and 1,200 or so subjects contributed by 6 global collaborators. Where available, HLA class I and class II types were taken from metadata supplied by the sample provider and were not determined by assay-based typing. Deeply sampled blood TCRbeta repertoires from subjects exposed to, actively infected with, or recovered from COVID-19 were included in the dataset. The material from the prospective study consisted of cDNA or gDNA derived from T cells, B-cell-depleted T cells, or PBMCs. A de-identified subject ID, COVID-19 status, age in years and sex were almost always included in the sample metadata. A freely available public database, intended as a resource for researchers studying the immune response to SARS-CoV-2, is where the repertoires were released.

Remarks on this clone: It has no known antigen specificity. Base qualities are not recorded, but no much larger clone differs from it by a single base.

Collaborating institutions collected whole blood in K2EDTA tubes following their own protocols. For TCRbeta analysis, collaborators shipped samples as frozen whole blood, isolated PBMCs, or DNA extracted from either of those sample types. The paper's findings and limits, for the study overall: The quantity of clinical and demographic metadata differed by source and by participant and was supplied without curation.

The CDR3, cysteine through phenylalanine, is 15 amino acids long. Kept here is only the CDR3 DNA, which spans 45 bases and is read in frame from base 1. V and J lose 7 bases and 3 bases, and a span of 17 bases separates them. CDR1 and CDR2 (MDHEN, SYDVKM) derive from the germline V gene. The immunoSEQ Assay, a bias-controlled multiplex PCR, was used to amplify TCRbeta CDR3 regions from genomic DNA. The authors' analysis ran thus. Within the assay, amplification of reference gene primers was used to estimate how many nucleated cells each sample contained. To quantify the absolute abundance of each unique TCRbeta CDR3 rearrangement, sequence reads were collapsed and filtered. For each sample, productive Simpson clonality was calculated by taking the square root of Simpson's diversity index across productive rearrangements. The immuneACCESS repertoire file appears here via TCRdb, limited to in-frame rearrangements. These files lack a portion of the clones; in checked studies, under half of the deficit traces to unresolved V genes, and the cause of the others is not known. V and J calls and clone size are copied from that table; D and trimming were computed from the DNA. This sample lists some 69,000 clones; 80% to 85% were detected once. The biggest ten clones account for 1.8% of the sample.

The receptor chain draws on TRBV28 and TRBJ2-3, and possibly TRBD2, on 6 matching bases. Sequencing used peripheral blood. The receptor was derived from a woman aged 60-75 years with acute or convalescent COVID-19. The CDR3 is CASTNQVAGTDTQYF. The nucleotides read TGTGCCAGCACTAACCAGGTGGCGGGAACAGATACGCAGTATTTT.